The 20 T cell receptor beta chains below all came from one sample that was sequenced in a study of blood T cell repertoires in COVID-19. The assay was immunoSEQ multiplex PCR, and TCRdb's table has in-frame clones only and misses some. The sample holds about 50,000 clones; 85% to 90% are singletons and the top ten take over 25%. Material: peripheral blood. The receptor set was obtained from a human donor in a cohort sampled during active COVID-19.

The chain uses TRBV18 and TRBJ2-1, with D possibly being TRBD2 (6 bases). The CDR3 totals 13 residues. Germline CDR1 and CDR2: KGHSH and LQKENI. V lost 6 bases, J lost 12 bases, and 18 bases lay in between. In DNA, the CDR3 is TGTGCCAGCTCGCCGGGACTCAACCAGGGGCAGTTCTTC. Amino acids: CASSPGLNQGQFF.

This CDR3 reads CASSQGQGNSPLHF. The CDR3 region has the DNA TGCGCCAGCAGCCAGGGACAGGGGAATTCACCCCTCCACTTT. J is TRBJ1-6 and V is TRBV5-1, with 10 bases that match TRBD1. Losses at the gene ends were 4 bases for V and 7 bases for J; bases not matched to a gene: 2. Germline V CDR1 and CDR2: SGHRS, YFSETQ. The length of the CDR3 is 14 residues.

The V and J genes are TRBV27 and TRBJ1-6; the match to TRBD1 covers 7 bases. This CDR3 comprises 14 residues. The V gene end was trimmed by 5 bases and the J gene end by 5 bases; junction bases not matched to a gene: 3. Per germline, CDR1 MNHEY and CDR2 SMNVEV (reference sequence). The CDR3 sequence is CASSQGQDNSPLHF. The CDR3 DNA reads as TGTGCCAGCAGTCAAGGACAGGATAATTCACCCCTCCACTTT.

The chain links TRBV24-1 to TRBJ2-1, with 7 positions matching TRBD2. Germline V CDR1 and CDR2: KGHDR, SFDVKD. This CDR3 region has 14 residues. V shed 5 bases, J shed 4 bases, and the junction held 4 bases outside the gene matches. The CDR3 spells CATSGGGSYNEQFF. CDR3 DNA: TGTGCCACCAGTGGGGGGGGATCTTACAATGAGCAGTTCTTC.

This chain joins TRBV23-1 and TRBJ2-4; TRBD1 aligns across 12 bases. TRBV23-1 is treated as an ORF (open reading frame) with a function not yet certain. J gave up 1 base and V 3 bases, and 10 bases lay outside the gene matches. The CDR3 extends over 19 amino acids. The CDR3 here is CASSHSRSGQGAAKNIQYF. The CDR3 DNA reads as TGCGCCAGCAGTCACTCGCGATCGGGACAGGGGGCTGCCAAAAACATTCAGTACTTC.

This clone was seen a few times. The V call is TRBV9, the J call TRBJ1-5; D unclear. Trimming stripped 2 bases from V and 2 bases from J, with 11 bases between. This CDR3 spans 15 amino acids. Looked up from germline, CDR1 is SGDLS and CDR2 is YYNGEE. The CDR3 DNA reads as TGTGCCAGCAGCGTTAGTTCGGAGGGCAATCAGCCCCAGCATTTT. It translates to CASSVSSEGNQPQHF.

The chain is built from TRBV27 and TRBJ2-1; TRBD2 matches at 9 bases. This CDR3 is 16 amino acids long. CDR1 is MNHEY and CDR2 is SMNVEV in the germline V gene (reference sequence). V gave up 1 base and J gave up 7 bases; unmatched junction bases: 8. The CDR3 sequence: CASSLLWRGGRNEQFF. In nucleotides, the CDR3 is TGTGCCAGCAGTTTATTGTGGCGGGGGGGCAGAAATGAGCAGTTCTTC.

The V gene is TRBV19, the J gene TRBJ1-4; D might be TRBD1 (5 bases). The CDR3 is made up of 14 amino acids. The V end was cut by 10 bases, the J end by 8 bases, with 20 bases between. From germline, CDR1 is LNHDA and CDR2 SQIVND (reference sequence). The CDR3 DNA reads TGTGCCACCCGCAACGCAGGGCGGTCCGAAAAACTGTTTTTT. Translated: CATRNAGRSEKLFF.

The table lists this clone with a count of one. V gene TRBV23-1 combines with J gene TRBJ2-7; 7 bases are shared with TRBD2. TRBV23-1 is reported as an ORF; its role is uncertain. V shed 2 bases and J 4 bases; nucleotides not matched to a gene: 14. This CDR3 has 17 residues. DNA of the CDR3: TGCGCCAGCAGTCAAAGGGGTAGCGGGCGGAAGATTTACGAGCAGTACGTC. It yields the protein CASSQRGSGRKIYEQYV.

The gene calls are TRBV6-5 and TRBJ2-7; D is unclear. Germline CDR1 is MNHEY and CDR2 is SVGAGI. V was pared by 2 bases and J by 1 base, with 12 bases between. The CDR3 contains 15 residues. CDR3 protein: CASSYGHPNSYEQYV. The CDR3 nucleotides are TGTGCCAGCAGTTACGGGCACCCAAATTCCTACGAGCAGTACGTC.

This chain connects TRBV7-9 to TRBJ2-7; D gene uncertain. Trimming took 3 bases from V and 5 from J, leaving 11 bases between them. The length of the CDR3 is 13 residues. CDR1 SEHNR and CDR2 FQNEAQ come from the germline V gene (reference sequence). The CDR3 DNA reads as TGTGCCAGCAGCTTTTTATCTACGGACGAGCAGTACGTC. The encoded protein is CASSFLSTDEQYV.

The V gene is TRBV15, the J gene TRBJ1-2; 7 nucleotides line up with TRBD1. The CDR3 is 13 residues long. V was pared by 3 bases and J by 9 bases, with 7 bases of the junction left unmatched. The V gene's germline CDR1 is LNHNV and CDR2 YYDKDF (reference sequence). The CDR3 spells CATSRGQPRSYTF. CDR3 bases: TGTGCCACCAGCAGGGGACAGCCCCGGAGCTACACCTTC. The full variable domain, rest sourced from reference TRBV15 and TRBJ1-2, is DAMVIQNPRYQVTQFGKPVTLSCSQTLNHNVMYWYQQKSSQAPKLLFHYYDKDFNNEADTPDNFQSRRPNTSFCFLDIRSPGLGDTAMYLCATSRGQPRSYTFGSGTRLTVV.

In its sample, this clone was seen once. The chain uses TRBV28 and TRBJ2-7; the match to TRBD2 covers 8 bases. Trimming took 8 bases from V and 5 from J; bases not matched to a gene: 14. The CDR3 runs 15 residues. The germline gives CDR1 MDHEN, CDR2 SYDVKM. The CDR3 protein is CASGIRQGLDHEQYF. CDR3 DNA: TGTGCCAGCGGTATCCGTCAGGGACTAGACCACGAGCAGTACTTC.

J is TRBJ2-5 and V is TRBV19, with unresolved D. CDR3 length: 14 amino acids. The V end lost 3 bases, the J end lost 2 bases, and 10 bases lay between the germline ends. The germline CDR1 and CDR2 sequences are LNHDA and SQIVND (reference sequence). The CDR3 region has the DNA TGTGCCAGTAGTATTCATGGTAGACAAGAGACCCAGTACTTC. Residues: CASSIHGRQETQYF.

CDR3 in amino acids: CSAGKEGGAEAFF. The CDR3 coding sequence is TGCAGCGCCGGGAAGGAAGGGGGCGCTGAAGCTTTCTTT. V gene TRBV29-1 combines with J gene TRBJ1-1; 7 bases fit TRBD1. CDR3 size: 13 residues. V shed 7 bases, J shed 6 bases, and the junction held 11 bases outside the gene matches. The germline CDR1 and CDR2 sequences are SQVTM and ANQGSEA.

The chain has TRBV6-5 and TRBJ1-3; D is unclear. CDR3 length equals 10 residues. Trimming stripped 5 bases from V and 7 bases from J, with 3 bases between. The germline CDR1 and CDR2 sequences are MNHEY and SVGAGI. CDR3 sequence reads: CASSHNTIYF. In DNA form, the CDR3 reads TGTGCCAGCAGTCATAACACCATATATTTT.

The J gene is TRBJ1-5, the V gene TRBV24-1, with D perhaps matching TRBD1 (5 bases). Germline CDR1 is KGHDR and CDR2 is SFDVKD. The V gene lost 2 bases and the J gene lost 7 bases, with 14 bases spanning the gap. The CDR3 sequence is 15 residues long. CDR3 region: CATSDSQGGGQPQHF. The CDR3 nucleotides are TGTGCCACCAGTGATTCCCAGGGCGGAGGGCAGCCCCAGCATTTT.

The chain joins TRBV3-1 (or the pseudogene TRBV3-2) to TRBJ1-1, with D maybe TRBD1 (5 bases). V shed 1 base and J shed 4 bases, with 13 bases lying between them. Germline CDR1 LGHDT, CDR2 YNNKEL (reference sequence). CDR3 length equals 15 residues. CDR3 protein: CASSQGEAGGTEAFF. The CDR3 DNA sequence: TGTGCCAGCAGCCAAGGGGAGGCGGGGGGCACTGAAGCTTTCTTT.

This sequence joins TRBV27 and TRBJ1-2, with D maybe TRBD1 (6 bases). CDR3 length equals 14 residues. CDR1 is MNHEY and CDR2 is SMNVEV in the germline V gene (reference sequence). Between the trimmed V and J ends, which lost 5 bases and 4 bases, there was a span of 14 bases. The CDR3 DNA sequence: TGTGCCAGCAGTCCGAGGACAGATTCCTATGGCTACACCTTC. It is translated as CASSPRTDSYGYTF.

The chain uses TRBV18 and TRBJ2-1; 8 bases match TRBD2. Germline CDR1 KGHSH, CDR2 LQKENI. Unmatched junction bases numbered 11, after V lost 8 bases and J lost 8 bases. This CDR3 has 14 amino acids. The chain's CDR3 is CASKPTGGPHEQFF. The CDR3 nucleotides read TGTGCCAGCAAACCCACGGGGGGGCCCCATGAGCAGTTCTTC.